What follows is one TCR beta chain and its context. As yet, its antigen is unknown. With V trimmed by 11 bases and J by 2 bases, 11 bases remained unmatched. The CDR3 extends over 15 amino acids. Per the germline V gene, CDR1 is SNHLY and CDR2 is FYNNEI. A quantity of about 0.5 to 1 ug RNA underwent reverse transcription using random hexamers. MiXCR was run by TCRdb on the immunoSEQ multiplex PCR reads, yielding one entry per CDR3 protein. Of 200,000 or so distinct CDR3 sequences listed, approximately 94% are singletons. The record originates from a study of CD8 T cells in Susac syndrome. Study results and caveats: When the CD4+ T cell repertoires of patients with Susac syndrome were examined, they did not show any clonal expansion.

The specimen was CD4+ T cells from PBMCs. The chain has TRBV2 and TRBJ2-3; 9 bases are a match to TRBD2. This receptor was identified in a human donor with Susac syndrome. The CDR3 DNA reads as TGTGCCGGCGGGAGAACTAGCGGGTCCACAGATACGCAGTATTTT. Translated: CAGGRTSGSTDTQYF. Full variable domain (rest looked up from reference TRBV2 and TRBJ2-3): EPEVTQTPSHQVTQMGQEVILRCVPISNHLYFYWYRQILGQKVEFLVSFYNNEISEKSEIFDDQFSVERPDGSNFTLKIRSTKLEDSAMYFCAGGRTSGSTDTQYFGPGTRLTVL.